One sample yielded the 21 T cell receptor beta chains listed below, sequenced in a study of vaccination and CD4 T cells after COVID-19. Which antigens these TCRs recognize remains unknown. Treatment denoted: approximately nine-day PBMC culture with coronavirus spike peptide pools or control peptides (ViraFEST assay). Sequence data for DNA of cultured CD4+ T cells were generated by the Oncomine TCR Beta short-read assay. TCRdb recomputed calls from the PCR reads with MiXCR, one row per CDR3 protein. This sample has some 12,000 distinct CDR3 sequences, with approximately 82% found just once. Sample: CD4+ T cells from blood, cultured in vitro. The receptor source for this set is a human donor who had recovered from COVID-19.

In this sample, this clonotype turned up once. The V gene is TRBV5-1, the J gene TRBJ1-2, with 7 positions matching TRBD1. Trimming took 0 bases from V and 4 from J; bases not matched to a gene: 3. The germline V gene has CDR1 SGHRS and CDR2 YFSETQ. The CDR3 has 14 residues. The CDR3 reads CASSLGTGTYGYTF. For the CDR3, the DNA is TGCGCCAGCAGCTTGGGGACAGGCACCTATGGCTACACCTTC.

The chain recombines TRBV21-1 with TRBJ1-5. TRBV21-1 represents a pseudogene. This CDR3 has 16 residues. Here the CDR3 DNA reads TGTGCCAGCAGCAAAGTGACACGTCACCGCCGCCGGCCCCAGCATTTT. Amino acids: CASSKVTRHRRRPQHF.

This clonotype was recorded a few times. V gene TRBV20-1 combines with J gene TRBJ2-1, with D unresolved. This CDR3 region has 13 residues. The germline V gene has CDR1 DFQATT and CDR2 SNEGSKA (reference sequence). The V end was cut by 2 bases, the J end by 6 bases, with 11 bases between. The CDR3 reads CSARPLYTNEQFF. CDR3 bases: TGCAGTGCTAGACCCCTTTACACCAATGAGCAGTTCTTC.

This sequence joins TRBV20-1 and TRBJ2-7; 7 nucleotides line up with TRBD2. V lost 5 bases, J lost 7 bases, and 14 bases stayed unmatched. The CDR3 loop spans 14 amino acids. From germline, CDR1 is DFQATT and CDR2 SNEGSKA (reference sequence). The DNA for the CDR3 is TGCAGTGCTCGAGGAGGCGGGACCGGGGGGGAGCAGTACTTC. Its protein is CSARGGGTGGEQYF.

The chain carries TRBV19 and TRBJ1-2; 7 bases map to TRBD1. Trimming cost V 0 bases and J 4 bases; bases outside gene matches: 5. Germline CDR1 is LNHDA and CDR2 is SQIVND (reference sequence). This CDR3 is built from 15 residues. The CDR3 coding sequence is TGTGCCAGTAGTATAGAAGCAGGGGGAGGCTATGGCTACACCTTC. Translated, it gives CASSIEAGGGYGYTF.

Judged by abundance, this clonotype is large (0.1 to 1%). This chain connects TRBV6-2 or TRBV6-3 to TRBJ1-5, with a possible D match to TRBD1 (5 bases). Trimming removed 1 base from V and 2 bases from J, with 9 bases in between. Germline V gene lookup returns CDR1 MNHEY and CDR2 SVGEGT. This CDR3 has 15 amino acids. The CDR3 loop is CASSYFGGGNQPQHF. The CDR3 nucleotides read TGTGCCAGCAGTTACTTTGGGGGTGGCAATCAGCCCCAGCATTTT.

V gene TRBV20-1 combines with J gene TRBJ1-2; 10 bases are shared with TRBD1. Germline CDR1 reads DFQATT; CDR2 reads SNEGSKA (reference sequence). With 5 bases clipped from V and 4 bases from J, the junction kept 4 bases outside the gene matches. The CDR3 is 13 amino acids. CDR3 sequence reads: CSAGDRGVYGYTF. The CDR3 DNA follows: TGCAGTGCTGGGGACAGGGGTGTCTATGGCTACACCTTC.

This rearrangement joins TRBV27 to TRBJ2-7, with 8 bases that match TRBD1. V lost 2 bases to trimming and J lost 5 bases; unmatched junction nucleotides: 8. Germline CDR1 MNHEY, CDR2 SMNVEV (reference sequence). The CDR3 has 15 amino acids. Here the CDR3 reads CASSLSRGRHHEQYF. In nucleotides, the CDR3 is TGTGCCAGCAGTTTAAGCAGGGGGCGCCACCACGAGCAGTACTTC.

This chain links TRBV19 with TRBJ2-1; D uncertain. The CDR3 totals 18 residues. V dropped 3 bases and J dropped 5 bases, with 23 bases sitting between them. Germline V CDR1 and CDR2: LNHDA, SQIVND (reference sequence). The CDR3 sequence: CASSIFFSGLNPHNEQFF. The DNA for the CDR3 is TGTGCCAGTAGTATCTTCTTTTCGGGCCTCAACCCCCACAATGAGCAGTTCTTC.

The J gene is TRBJ2-3, the V gene TRBV7-9, with D tentatively TRBD2 (6 bases). Germline V gives CDR1 SEHNR, CDR2 FQNEAQ (reference sequence). This CDR3 contains 15 residues. Trimming removed 2 bases from V and 6 bases from J, with 15 bases in between. The CDR3 region is CASSLMGGLSDTQYF. The CDR3 DNA follows: TGTGCCAGCAGCTTAATGGGGGGTTTGTCGGATACGCAGTATTTT.

This sequence joins TRBV6-1 and TRBJ2-2, with TRBD1 matching 8 bases. The germline gives CDR1 MNHNS, CDR2 SASEGT. The CDR3 consists of 16 residues. J lost 4 bases, V lost 7 bases, and 11 bases had no gene match. In DNA, the CDR3 is TGTGCCAGCAATCCGGACAGGGCAAGTCGCACCGGGGAGCTGTTTTTT. It translates to CASNPDRASRTGELFF.

This clonotype was found once. This rearrangement joins TRBV28 to TRBJ1-1, with 8 bases lining up with TRBD1. The trim removed 6 bases at V and 1 base at J, leaving 4 bases unmatched. The CDR3 loop spans 14 amino acids. Germline V lookup: CDR1 MDHEN, CDR2 SYDVKM. CDR3 amino acids: CASSPGGANTEAFF. The CDR3 DNA sequence: TGTGCCAGCAGCCCAGGGGGCGCGAACACTGAAGCTTTCTTT.

This chain connects TRBV19 to TRBJ2-7, with D perhaps being TRBD1 or TRBD2 (5 bases each). The CDR3 consists of 13 residues. Germline lookup yields CDR1 LNHDA and CDR2 SQIVND (reference sequence). V was trimmed by 5 bases and J by 6 bases, leaving 14 bases between them. CDR3 DNA sequence: TGTGCCAGTAGTCGGCGAGGGGATCTCGAGCAGTACTTC. It yields the protein CASSRRGDLEQYF.

This chain connects TRBV21-1 to TRBJ2-5. TRBV21-1 is a pseudogene segment. The CDR3 covers 10 residues. The CDR3 protein is CASTEETQYF. The CDR3 nucleotides read TGTGCCAGCACCGAAGAGACCCAGTACTTC.

V is TRBV28 and J is TRBJ1-2, with TRBD1 matching 8 bases. Germline V lookup: CDR1 MDHEN, CDR2 SYDVKM. Trimming at V came to 4 bases and at J to 1 base, leaving 8 bases not matched to a gene. The CDR3 spans 16 residues. This CDR3 is CASSSLLDRDNYGYTF. The CDR3 nucleotides are TGTGCCAGCAGTTCCCTCCTGGACAGGGATAACTATGGCTACACCTTC.

The rearrangement uses TRBV6-5 and TRBJ1-6, with TRBD1 matching over 8 bases. CDR3 size: 14 residues. Trimming removed 2 bases from V and 9 bases from J; junction bases left unmatched: 3. CDR1 is MNHEY, CDR2 SVGAGI, per germline. In DNA form, the CDR3 reads TGTGCCAGCAGTTACGACAGGGGTAGTTCACCCCTCCACTTT. This gives the protein CASSYDRGSSPLHF.

The V gene is TRBV7-2, the J gene TRBJ1-1; D is perhaps TRBD1 (6 bases). V lost 5 bases to trimming and J lost 5 bases, with 15 bases between them. CDR3 length: 14 residues. The germline V gene has CDR1 SGHTA and CDR2 FQGNSA. The CDR3 loop is CASSPQGRSTEAFF. The CDR3 DNA reads TGTGCCAGCAGCCCACAGGGTCGGTCAACTGAAGCTTTCTTT.

This sequence joins TRBV7-9 and TRBJ1-1, with 10 nucleotides matching TRBD1. The CDR3 has 14 residues. V lost 5 bases, J lost 11 bases, and 11 bases stayed unmatched. Germline V gives CDR1 SEHNR, CDR2 FQNEAQ (reference sequence). CDR3 sequence reads: CASSQTGGVGRAFF. CDR3 DNA: TGTGCCAGCAGCCAGACAGGGGGCGTGGGAAGGGCTTTCTTT.

In its sample, this clonotype was seen a few times. The chain combines TRBV4-2 with TRBJ1-1; D unclear. This CDR3 is 16 amino acids long. The germline CDR1 and CDR2 sequences are LGHNA and YNFKEQ. The V end was cut by 0 bases, the J end by 0 bases, with 11 bases between. The CDR3: CASSQENFDMNTEAFF. The CDR3 DNA reads as TGTGCCAGCAGCCAAGAGAACTTTGATATGAACACTGAAGCTTTCTTT.

The chain is built from TRBV7-3 and TRBJ2-1; D is undetermined. Between the trimmed V and J ends, which lost 2 bases and 5 bases, there was a span of 13 bases. Germline loops: CDR1 SGHTA, CDR2 FQGTGA. This CDR3 has 15 amino acids. In DNA form, the CDR3 reads TGTGCCAGCAGCTTAGACGGTGGACCGAACAATGAGCAGTTCTTC. It codes for CASSLDGGPNNEQFF.

This clonotype has more than one count but fewer than ten. J is TRBJ1-2 and V is TRBV6-5, with 7 bases lining up with TRBD1. In germline, CDR1 is MNHEY, CDR2 SVGAGI. The CDR3 is made up of 14 amino acids. The J segment lost 4 bases and the V segment lost 2 bases, leaving 4 bases of the junction unmatched. The CDR3 DNA is TGTGCCAGCAGTTACAAGGCAGGGGGCTATGGCTACACCTTC. Protein: CASSYKAGGYGYTF.